The 27 T cell receptor beta chains given below trace back to one sample, sequenced in a study of blood T cell repertoires in COVID-19. The method was immunoSEQ multiplex PCR; TCRdb's version includes in-frame clones alone and lacks a portion of them. The sample includes 95,000 to 150,000 clones, 80% to 90% of them seen just once. Specimen: peripheral blood. The receptors here all came from a man aged 35 to 55 with acute or convalescent COVID-19.

The chain recombines TRBV11-2 with TRBJ2-2; TRBD2 matches 11 bases. The germline CDR1 and CDR2 sequences are SGHAT and FQNNGV. The CDR3 covers 15 residues. Trimming removed 5 bases from V and 6 bases from J; junction bases left unmatched: 5. CDR3 DNA: TGTGCCAGCAGCCCTCTGACTAGCGGGGCCGGGGAGCTGTTTTTT. Encoded protein: CASSPLTSGAGELFF.

V is TRBV5-1 and J is TRBJ2-3; D is perhaps TRBD2 (5 bases). This CDR3 has 16 residues. The V gene lost 0 bases and the J gene lost 3 bases, with 14 bases spanning the gap. Germline CDR1 and CDR2: SGHRS and YFSETQ. The CDR3 DNA reads TGCGCCAGCAGCTTGGAGCCAGTCGGGGATACAGATACGCAGTATTTT. Translation: CASSLEPVGDTDTQYF.

V and J are TRBV25-1 and TRBJ1-2; D gene unclear. This CDR3 comprises 11 residues. The germline CDR1 and CDR2 sequences are MGHDK and SYGVNS. V gave up 3 bases and J gave up 7 bases, with 6 bases separating them. CDR3: CASSDGSGYTF. CDR3 bases: TGTGCCAGCAGTGACGGTTCTGGCTACACCTTC.

The gene calls are TRBV27 and TRBJ2-7; TRBD2 matches at 9 bases. The CDR3 spans 15 residues. CDR1 is MNHEY and CDR2 is SMNVEV in the germline V gene (reference sequence). V shed 6 bases, J shed 2 bases, and the junction held 8 bases outside the gene matches. This CDR3 reads CASRGRLAETYEQYF. CDR3 bases: TGTGCCAGCAGGGGACGACTAGCGGAAACCTACGAGCAGTACTTC.

A word on this clone: This sample also contains other DNA sequences that code for the same CDR3. The chain carries TRBV5-1 and TRBJ2-3; D not certain. The germline V gene encodes CDR1 SGHRS and CDR2 YFSETQ. CDR3 length: 13 residues. With 4 bases removed from V and 0 bases from J, the gap between germline ends came to 6 bases. CDR3 coding DNA: TGCGCCAGCAGCAGCGTTAGCACAGATACGCAGTATTTT. This translates into CASSSVSTDTQYF.

This clone was seen a few times. This chain uses TRBV30 with TRBJ1-1; 10 bases agree with TRBD1. Germline-derived CDR1 and CDR2 are GTSNPN and SVGIG (reference sequence). The V and J ends lost 2 bases and 5 bases, in that order; junction bases with no gene match: 5. The CDR3 length is 14 residues. CDR3 sequence (DNA): TGTGCCTGGAGTCGACAGGGGGCTTGGACTGAAGCTTTCTTT. Its translation: CAWSRQGAWTEAFF.

The genes are TRBV5-1 and TRBJ1-2; 9 bases agree with TRBD1. Germline values: CDR1 SGHRS, CDR2 YFSETQ. The junction had 7 bases not matched to a gene; V was cut back by 3 bases and J by 7 bases. This CDR3 region has 14 residues. The CDR3 sequence is CASSSGQGFGGYTF. As DNA, the CDR3 is TGCGCCAGCAGCTCCGGACAGGGGTTCGGTGGCTACACCTTC.

The gene calls are TRBV24-1 and TRBJ1-2; 7 bases map to TRBD1. Germline CDR1 reads KGHDR; CDR2 reads SFDVKD. This CDR3 comprises 17 residues. The junction had 9 bases not matched to a gene; V was cut back by 3 bases and J by 0 bases. The CDR3 here is CATSDPGQRFSNYGYTF. The DNA for the CDR3 is TGTGCCACCAGTGATCCGGGACAGAGATTTTCTAACTATGGCTACACCTTC.

The rearrangement links TRBV5-1 to TRBJ2-5, with 7 bases identical to TRBD2. The CDR3 is 15 amino acids. J gave up 4 bases and V 2 bases, and 8 bases lay outside the gene matches. CDR1 and CDR2 (germline): SGHRS, YFSETQ. The CDR3 loop is CASSFSLAPRETQYF. The CDR3 bases are TGCGCCAGCAGCTTTTCACTAGCGCCCCGAGAGACCCAGTACTTC.

The chain joins TRBV15 to TRBJ2-1; 9 bases are a match to TRBD2. With V trimmed by 2 bases and J by 8 bases, 7 bases remained unmatched. From germline, CDR1 is LNHNV and CDR2 YYDKDF (reference sequence). CDR3 length: 15 amino acids. This chain's CDR3 is CATSRMGGRAHEQFF. The CDR3 bases are TGTGCCACCAGCAGAATGGGCGGGAGGGCCCATGAGCAGTTCTTC. The full variable domain, completed using reference TRBV15 and TRBJ2-1, is DAMVIQNPRYQVTQFGKPVTLSCSQTLNHNVMYWYQQKSSQAPKLLFHYYDKDFNNEADTPDNFQSRRPNTSFCFLDIRSPGLGDTAMYLCATSRMGGRAHEQFFGPGTRLTVL.

The J gene is TRBJ2-2, the V gene TRBV7-8; maybe TRBD1 (5 bases). Deletions cut 1 base from V and 1 base from J, with 10 bases between. Germline CDR1 and CDR2: SGHVS and FQNEAQ. The CDR3 runs to 16 residues. CDR3 sequence (DNA): TGTGCCAGCAGCTTAGGGGCAGGGATGAACACCGGGGAGCTGTTTTTT. Translation: CASSLGAGMNTGELFF. The full variable domain, its missing parts supplied by reference TRBV7-8 and TRBJ2-2, is GAGVSQSPRYKVAKRGQDVALRCDPISGHVSLFWYQQALGQGPEFLTYFQNEAQLDKSGLPSDRFFAERPEGSVSTLKIQRTQQEDSAVYLCASSLGAGMNTGELFFGEGSRLTVL.

The chain carries TRBV27 and TRBJ2-3; 9 bases are shared with TRBD1. The CDR3 loop spans 14 amino acids. Trimming removed 6 bases from V and 7 bases from J; junction bases left unmatched: 8. The germline gives CDR1 MNHEY, CDR2 SMNVEV (reference sequence). The CDR3: CASRLQGAPHTQYF. DNA of the CDR3: TGTGCCAGCAGATTACAGGGGGCACCCCATACGCAGTATTTT.

This chain connects TRBV30 to TRBJ2-7, with 7 bases aligning to TRBD2. CDR3 length: 14 amino acids. In germline, CDR1 is GTSNPN, CDR2 SVGIG (reference sequence). Germline trimming cut 3 bases from V and 0 bases from J; bases unmatched to any gene: 5. The CDR3 loop reads CAWRTAGSSYEQYF. CDR3 nucleotides: TGTGCCTGGAGGACAGCGGGGAGCTCCTACGAGCAGTACTTC.

The chain recombines TRBV7-8 with TRBJ1-1; D is perhaps TRBD1 (5 bases). This CDR3 region has 11 residues. CDR1 SGHVS and CDR2 FQNEAQ come from the germline V gene. V was trimmed by 8 bases and J by 8 bases, leaving 12 bases between them. In nucleotides, the CDR3 is TGTGCCAGCGGGGTACGGGGGGAAGCTTTCTTT. Its protein product is CASGVRGEAFF.

The rearrangement uses TRBV3-1 (or the pseudogene TRBV3-2) and TRBJ2-7, with 9 bases lining up with TRBD1. The CDR3 sequence is 14 residues long. Germline loops: CDR1 LGHDT, CDR2 YNNKEL (reference sequence). V gave up 1 base and J gave up 4 bases; unmatched junction bases: 2. DNA for the CDR3: TGTGCCAGCAGCCAAGGACAGGGGGTATACGAGCAGTACTTC. Encoded protein: CASSQGQGVYEQYF.

Concerning this clone: The identical CDR3 is also encoded by other nucleotide sequences in the sample. This chain joins TRBV5-1 and TRBJ1-1; 9 bases match TRBD1. CDR3 length equals 14 residues. CDR1 is SGHRS and CDR2 is YFSETQ in the germline V gene. With 7 bases clipped from V and 1 base from J, the junction kept 5 bases outside the gene matches. CDR3: CASSRGQGNTEAFF. CDR3 DNA: TGCGCCAGCTCGAGGGGACAGGGGAACACTGAAGCTTTCTTT.

The chain joins TRBV2 to TRBJ1-2; 8 nucleotides align to TRBD1. V gave up 7 bases and J gave up 4 bases; unmatched junction bases: 11. Germline CDR1 reads SNHLY; CDR2 reads FYNNEI. The CDR3 extends over 15 amino acids. CDR3 in amino acids: CASTPPGQVTYGYTF. Here the CDR3 DNA reads TGTGCCAGCACCCCCCCGGGACAGGTAACCTATGGCTACACCTTC.

In its sample, this clone was seen a few times. The chain has TRBV25-1 and TRBJ2-7, with a possible D match to TRBD1 (5 bases). Germline CDR1 and CDR2: MGHDK and SYGVNS. The germline V and J ends were trimmed by 1 base and 1 base, with 8 bases remaining between them. The CDR3 is 14 residues long. The CDR3 sequence is CASSEWGESYEQYF. CDR3 nucleotides: TGTGCCAGCAGTGAATGGGGCGAATCCTACGAGCAGTACTTC.

This rearrangement joins TRBV6-2 or TRBV6-3 to TRBJ1-4, with 9 positions matching TRBD1. This CDR3 region has 13 residues. Germline loops: CDR1 MNHEY, CDR2 SVGEGT. V was clipped by 2 bases and J by 12 bases; unmatched bases: 4. The DNA for the CDR3 is TGTGCCAGCAGTTACCGGGACAGGGAGGAACTGTTTTTT. It translates to CASSYRDREELFF.

This clone ranks as medium-sized. This chain connects TRBV2 to TRBJ2-2, with D maybe TRBD2 (6 bases). From germline, CDR1 is SNHLY and CDR2 FYNNEI. There are 13 residues in the CDR3. The V end was cut by 4 bases, the J end by 8 bases, with 11 bases between. The CDR3 loop is CASSAGLPGELFF. The DNA of the CDR3 is TGTGCCAGCAGTGCGGGACTCCCAGGGGAGCTGTTTTTT. The entire variable domain, with the rest obtained from reference TRBV2 and TRBJ2-2, is as follows: EPEVTQTPSHQVTQMGQEVILRCVPISNHLYFYWYRQILGQKVEFLVSFYNNEISEKSEIFDDQFSVERPDGSNFTLKIRSTKLEDSAMYFCASSAGLPGELFFGEGSRLTVL.

The chain combines TRBV4-3 with TRBJ1-6, with 8 bases identical to TRBD1. V shed 0 bases, J shed 8 bases, and the junction held 6 bases outside the gene matches. The V gene's germline CDR1 is LGHNA and CDR2 YSLEER. The CDR3 spans 16 residues. The CDR3 coding sequence is TGCGCCAGCAGCCAAGATCAGGGGGCGGCTGATTCACCCCTCCACTTT. This translates into CASSQDQGAADSPLHF.

The chain joins TRBV11-3 to TRBJ2-1, with TRBD2 as a possible D gene (5 bases). Germline V gene lookup returns CDR1 SGHNT and CDR2 YENEEA. Trimming took 1 base from V and 1 from J, leaving 11 bases between them. The CDR3 spans 16 residues. The DNA of the CDR3 is TGTGCCAGCAGCTTAGGAGCGGACCCTTCCTACAATGAGCAGTTCTTC. It translates to CASSLGADPSYNEQFF.

This chain uses TRBV5-1 with TRBJ1-1; 7 bases are a match to TRBD1. The junction had 8 bases not matched to a gene; V was cut back by 4 bases and J by 5 bases. CDR1 and CDR2 (germline): SGHRS, YFSETQ. CDR3 length equals 14 residues. For the CDR3, the DNA is TGCGCCAGCAGCGACCGGGACAGCTTAACTGAAGCTTTCTTT. Translated, it gives CASSDRDSLTEAFF.

This chain connects TRBV19 to TRBJ1-1; D might be TRBD1 (6 bases). The CDR3 has 13 amino acids. V was trimmed by 5 bases and J by 5 bases, leaving 12 bases between them. CDR1 is LNHDA and CDR2 is SQIVND in the germline V gene (reference sequence). CDR3 DNA: TGTGCCAGTAGTGTCAGGGGTCAAACTGAAGCTTTCTTT. Protein product: CASSVRGQTEAFF.

The chain recombines TRBV23-1 with TRBJ1-4, with 7 bases that match TRBD1. TRBV23-1 is identified as an open reading frame with a role that is uncertain. V gave up 6 bases and J gave up 2 bases; unmatched junction bases: 15. This CDR3 has 18 residues. CDR3 protein: CASSRTGFSDATNEKLFF. The CDR3 bases are TGCGCCAGCAGCCGGACAGGCTTTTCGGATGCGACTAATGAAAAACTGTTTTTT.

The chain has TRBV30 and TRBJ1-3, with D perhaps matching TRBD1 (5 bases). This CDR3 has 13 residues. Germline CDR1 and CDR2: GTSNPN and SVGIG (reference sequence). The V end lost 3 bases, the J end lost 2 bases, and 8 bases lay between the germline ends. This CDR3 is CAWRVGAGNTIYF. The CDR3 DNA is TGTGCCTGGAGGGTAGGGGCTGGAAACACCATATATTTT.

The V gene is TRBV6-2 or TRBV6-3, the J gene TRBJ2-7; TRBD2 aligns across 10 bases. The V gene end was trimmed by 2 bases and the J gene end by 2 bases; junction bases not matched to a gene: 3. The germline CDR1 and CDR2 sequences are MNHEY and SVGEGT. The CDR3 consists of 15 residues. CDR3 coding DNA: TGTGCCAGCAGTTACGAAGCGGGAGGGCCCTACGAGCAGTACTTC. Translating it yields CASSYEAGGPYEQYF.